This TCR beta chain was sequenced in a study of human T cells and chemical hapten exposure. On the study more broadly: Each week of the approximately 25-week study, patients had diphenylcyclopropenone applied to the scalp.

The time point: pre-sensitization, week 0. Described treatment: therapeutic diphenylcyclopropenone sensitization with weekly scalp DPC. The donor pool consisted of alopecia patients aged 18 to 70 years, considered suitable for DPC. Unfractionated whole blood was the source from which total RNA was extracted. This clonotype was seen only a few times. Unique molecular identifiers were affixed to discrete cDNA molecules within the library. One entry per CDR3 protein results from TCRdb running MiXCR on the RACE reads. The sample consists of 350,000 to 450,000 distinct CDR3 sequences, 4% to 6% of them appearing once. The CDR3 sequence is 14 residues long. Trimming took 3 bases from V and 5 from J; bases not matched to a gene: 5. Germline V gene sequence: CDR1 SGHRS, CDR2 YFSETQ.

This TCR derives from a woman between 45 and 60 years old with alopecia areata. Some clones in this sample may be carry-over from other donors' samples. The V and J genes are TRBV5-1 and TRBJ2-7; TRBD1 matches 10 bases. Sample: whole blood, taken in connection with sensitization to the hapten diphenylcyclopropenone (DPC). The CDR3 bases are TGCGCCAGCAGCTCTCGACAGGGGGCGGACGAGCAGTACTTC. Translation: CASSSRQGADEQYF.